This TCR beta chain was retrieved from a study of cytomegalovirus exposure and HLA in healthy donors. The PCR employed 60 Vbeta primers together with 13 Jbeta primers. Measured with immunoSEQ multiplex PCR; TCRdb has only the in-frame clones, and not every one. The data contain 85,000 to 120,000 clones, 75% of them singletons. The CDR3 loop spans 13 amino acids. V lost 5 bases and J lost 9, with 14 bases in between. Germline V gives CDR1 MNHEY, CDR2 SVGAGI. This rearrangement joins TRBV6-5 to TRBJ1-3; D gene uncertain. The source material was PBMCs. This receptor was taken from a male donor in good health and CMV-seropositive. The chain's CDR3 is CASSVTRGTTIYF. In nucleotides, the CDR3 is TGTGCCAGCAGTGTGACCAGAGGCACCACCATATATTTT.